This TCR beta chain is drawn from a study of neurological immune-mediated disorders. The CDR3 totals 16 residues. CDR1 is SGHTA and CDR2 is FQGNSA in the germline V gene. V lost 5 bases to trimming and J lost 0 bases, with 14 bases between them. Described time point: longitudinal time-point 3. A single record per CDR3 protein comes from TCRdb applying MiXCR to the 5' RACE reads. The repertoire holds approximately 50,000 distinct CDR3 sequences, with roughly 8.3% as singletons. This clonotype was seen at least ten times. The TCR was taken from a woman in her 40s in good health. The sample consisted of PBMCs. This chain uses TRBV7-2 with TRBJ1-5, with D tentatively TRBD1 (5 bases). CDR3 protein: CASSRQSGHSNQPQHF. The CDR3 DNA follows: TGTGCCAGCAGCAGACAGAGTGGGCATAGCAATCAGCCCCAGCATTTT.